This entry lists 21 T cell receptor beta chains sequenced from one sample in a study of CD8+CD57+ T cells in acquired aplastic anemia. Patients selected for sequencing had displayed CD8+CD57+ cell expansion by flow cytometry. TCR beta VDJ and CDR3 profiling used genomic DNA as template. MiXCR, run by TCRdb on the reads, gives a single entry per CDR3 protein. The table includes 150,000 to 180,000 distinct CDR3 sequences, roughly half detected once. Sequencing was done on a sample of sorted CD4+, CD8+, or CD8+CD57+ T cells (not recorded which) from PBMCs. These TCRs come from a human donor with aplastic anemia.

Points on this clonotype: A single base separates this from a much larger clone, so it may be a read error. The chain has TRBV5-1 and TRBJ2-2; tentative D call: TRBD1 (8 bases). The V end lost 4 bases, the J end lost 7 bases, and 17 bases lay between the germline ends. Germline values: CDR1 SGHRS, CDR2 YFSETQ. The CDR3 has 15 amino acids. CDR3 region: CASSTGQGGIGELFF. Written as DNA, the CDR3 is TGCGCCAGCAGCACCGGACAGGGAGGGATCGGGGAGCTGTTTTTT.

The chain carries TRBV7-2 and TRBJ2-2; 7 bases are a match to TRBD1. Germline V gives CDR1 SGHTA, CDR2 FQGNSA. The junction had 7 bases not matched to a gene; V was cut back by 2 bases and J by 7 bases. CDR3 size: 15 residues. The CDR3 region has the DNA TGTGCCAGCAGCTTACGACAGGGAAGCATCGGGGAGCTGTTTTTT. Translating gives CASSLRQGSIGELFF.

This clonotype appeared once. The CDR3: CASSSERAEAFF. CDR3 bases: TGTGCCAGCAGCTCCGAGCGGGCTGAAGCTTTCTTT. The rearrangement links TRBV7-2 to TRBJ1-1; D is uncertain. In germline, CDR1 is SGHTA, CDR2 FQGNSA. V shed 4 bases and J shed 6 bases, with 9 bases lying between them. The CDR3 sequence is 12 residues long.

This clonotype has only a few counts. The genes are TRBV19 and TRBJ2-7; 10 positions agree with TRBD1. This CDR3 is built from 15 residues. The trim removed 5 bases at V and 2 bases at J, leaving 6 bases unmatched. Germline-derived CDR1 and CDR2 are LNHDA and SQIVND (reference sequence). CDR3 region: CASSVGTGDAYEQYF. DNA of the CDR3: TGTGCCAGTAGTGTGGGGACAGGGGACGCCTACGAGCAGTACTTC.

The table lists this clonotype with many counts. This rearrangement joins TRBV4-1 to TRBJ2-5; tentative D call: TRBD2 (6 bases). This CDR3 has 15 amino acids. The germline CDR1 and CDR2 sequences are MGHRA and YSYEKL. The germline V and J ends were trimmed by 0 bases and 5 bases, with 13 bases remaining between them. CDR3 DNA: TGCGCCAGCAGCCAAGATCGTCTAGCGAGGGAGACCCAGTACTTC. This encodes CASSQDRLARETQYF.

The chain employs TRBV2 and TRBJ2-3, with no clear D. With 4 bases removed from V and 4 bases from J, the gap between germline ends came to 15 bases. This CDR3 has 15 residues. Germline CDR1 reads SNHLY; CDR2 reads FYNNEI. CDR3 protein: CASSGGNIGSDTQYF. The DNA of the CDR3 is TGTGCCAGCAGTGGGGGTAACATAGGGTCAGATACGCAGTATTTT.

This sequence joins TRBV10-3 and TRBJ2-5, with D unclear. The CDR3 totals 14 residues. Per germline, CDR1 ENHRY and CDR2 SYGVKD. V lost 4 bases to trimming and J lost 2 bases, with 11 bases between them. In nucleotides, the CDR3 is TGTGCCATCAGTGCGGTTGGAGTGCAAGAGACCCAGTACTTC. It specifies CAISAVGVQETQYF.

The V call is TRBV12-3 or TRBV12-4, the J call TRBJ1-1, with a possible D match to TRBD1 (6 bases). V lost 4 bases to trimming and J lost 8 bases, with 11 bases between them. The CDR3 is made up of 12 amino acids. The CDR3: CASSYGTREAFF. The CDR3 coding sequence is TGTGCCAGCAGTTACGGGACACGAGAAGCTTTCTTT.

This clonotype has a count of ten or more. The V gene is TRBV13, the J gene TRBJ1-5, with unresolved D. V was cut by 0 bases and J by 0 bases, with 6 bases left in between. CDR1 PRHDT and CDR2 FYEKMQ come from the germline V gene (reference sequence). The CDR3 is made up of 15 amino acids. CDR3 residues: CASSLGGNSNQPQHF. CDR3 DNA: TGTGCCAGCAGCTTAGGAGGGAATAGCAATCAGCCCCAGCATTTT.

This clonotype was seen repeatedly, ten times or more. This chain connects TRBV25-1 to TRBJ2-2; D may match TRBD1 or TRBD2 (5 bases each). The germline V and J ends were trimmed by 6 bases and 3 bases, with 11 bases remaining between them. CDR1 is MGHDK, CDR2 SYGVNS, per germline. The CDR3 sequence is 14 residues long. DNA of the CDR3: TGTGCCAGCAGGGGGGTGGGGGACACCGGGGAGCTGTTTTTT. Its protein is CASRGVGDTGELFF.

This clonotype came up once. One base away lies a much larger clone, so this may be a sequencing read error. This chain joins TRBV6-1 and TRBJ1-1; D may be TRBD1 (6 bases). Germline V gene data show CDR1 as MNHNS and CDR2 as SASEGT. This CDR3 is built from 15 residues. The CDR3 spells CASSEWRQGGTEVFF. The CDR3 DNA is TGTGCCAGCAGTGAATGGAGACAAGGGGGTACTGAAGTTTTCTTT.

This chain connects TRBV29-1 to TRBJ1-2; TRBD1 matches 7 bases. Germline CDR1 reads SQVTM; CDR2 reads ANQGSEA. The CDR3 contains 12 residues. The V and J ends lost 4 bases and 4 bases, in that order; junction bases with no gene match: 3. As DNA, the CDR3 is TGCAGCGTTGGGACAGGCTCCTATGGCTACACCTTC. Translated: CSVGTGSYGYTF.

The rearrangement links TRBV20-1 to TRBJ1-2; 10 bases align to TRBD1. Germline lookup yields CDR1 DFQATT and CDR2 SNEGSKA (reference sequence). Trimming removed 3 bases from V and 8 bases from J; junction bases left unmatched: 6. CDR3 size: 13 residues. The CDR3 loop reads CSASSGQGRGYTF. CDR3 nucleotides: TGCAGTGCTAGTTCGGGACAGGGGAGAGGCTACACCTTC.

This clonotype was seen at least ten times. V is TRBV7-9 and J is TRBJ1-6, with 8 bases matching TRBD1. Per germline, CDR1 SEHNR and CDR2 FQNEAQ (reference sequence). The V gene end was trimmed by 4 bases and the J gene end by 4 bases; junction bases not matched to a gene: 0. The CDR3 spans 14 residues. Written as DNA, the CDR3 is TGTGCCAGCAGCTGGACAGGGTATAATTCACCCCTCCACTTT. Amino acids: CASSWTGYNSPLHF.

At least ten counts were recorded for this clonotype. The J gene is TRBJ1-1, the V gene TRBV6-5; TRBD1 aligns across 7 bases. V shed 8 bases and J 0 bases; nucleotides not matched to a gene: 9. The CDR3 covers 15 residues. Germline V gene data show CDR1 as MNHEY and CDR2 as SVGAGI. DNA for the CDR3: TGTGCCAGCTCTTTTGACAGGGCGATGAACACTGAAGCTTTCTTT. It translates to CASSFDRAMNTEAFF.

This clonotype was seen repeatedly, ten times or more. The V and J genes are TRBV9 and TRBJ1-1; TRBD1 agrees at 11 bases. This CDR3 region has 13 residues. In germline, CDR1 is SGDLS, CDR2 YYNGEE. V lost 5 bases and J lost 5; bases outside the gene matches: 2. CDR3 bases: TGTGCCAGCAGTGGGGACAGGGGGACTGAAGCTTTCTTT. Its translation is CASSGDRGTEAFF.

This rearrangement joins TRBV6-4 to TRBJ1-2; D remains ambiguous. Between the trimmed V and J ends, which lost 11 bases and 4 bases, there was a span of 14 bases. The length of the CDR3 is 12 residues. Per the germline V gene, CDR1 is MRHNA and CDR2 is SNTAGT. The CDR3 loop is CAPARWVYGYTF. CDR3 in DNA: TGTGCCCCCGCCAGATGGGTCTATGGCTACACCTTC.

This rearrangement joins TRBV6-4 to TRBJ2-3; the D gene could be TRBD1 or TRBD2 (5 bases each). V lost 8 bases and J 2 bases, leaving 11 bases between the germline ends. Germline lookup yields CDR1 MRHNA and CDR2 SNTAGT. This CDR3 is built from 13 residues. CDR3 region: CASGRGVTDTQYF. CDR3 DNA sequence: TGTGCCAGCGGCCGGGGCGTCACAGATACGCAGTATTTT.

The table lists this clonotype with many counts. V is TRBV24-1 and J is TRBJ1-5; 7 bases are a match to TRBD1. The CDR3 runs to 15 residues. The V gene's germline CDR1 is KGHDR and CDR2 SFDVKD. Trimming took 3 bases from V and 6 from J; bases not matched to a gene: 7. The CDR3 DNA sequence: TGTGCCACCAGTGATGGGACAGCCCGAGGTCAGCCCCAGCATTTT. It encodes CATSDGTARGQPQHF.

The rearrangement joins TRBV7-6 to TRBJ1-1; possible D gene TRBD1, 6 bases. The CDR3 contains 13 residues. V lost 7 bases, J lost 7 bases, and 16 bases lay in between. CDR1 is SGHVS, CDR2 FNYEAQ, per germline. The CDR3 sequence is CASTYYRVFEAFF. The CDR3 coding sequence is TGTGCCAGCACTTATTACAGGGTATTTGAAGCTTTCTTT.

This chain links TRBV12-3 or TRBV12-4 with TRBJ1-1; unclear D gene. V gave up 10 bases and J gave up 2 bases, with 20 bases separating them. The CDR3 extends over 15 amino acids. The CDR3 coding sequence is TGTGCCATCGAAAACACCCGTGAACCAAACACTGAAGCTTTCTTT. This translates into CAIENTREPNTEAFF.